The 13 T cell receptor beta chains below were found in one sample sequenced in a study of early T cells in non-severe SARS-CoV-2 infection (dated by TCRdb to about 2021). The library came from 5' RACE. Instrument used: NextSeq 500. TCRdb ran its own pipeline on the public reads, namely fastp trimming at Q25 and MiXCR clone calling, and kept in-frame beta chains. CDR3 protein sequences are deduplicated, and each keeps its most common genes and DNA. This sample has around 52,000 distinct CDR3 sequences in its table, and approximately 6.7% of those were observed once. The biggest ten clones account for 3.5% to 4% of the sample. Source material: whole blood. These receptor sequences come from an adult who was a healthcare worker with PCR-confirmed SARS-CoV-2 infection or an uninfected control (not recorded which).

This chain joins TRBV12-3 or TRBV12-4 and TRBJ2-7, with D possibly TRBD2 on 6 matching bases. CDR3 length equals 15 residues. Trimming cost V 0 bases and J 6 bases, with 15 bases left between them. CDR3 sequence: CASSLARGNLLEQYF. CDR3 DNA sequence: TGTGCCAGCAGTTTAGCCCGGGGGAACCTCCTCGAGCAGTACTTC.

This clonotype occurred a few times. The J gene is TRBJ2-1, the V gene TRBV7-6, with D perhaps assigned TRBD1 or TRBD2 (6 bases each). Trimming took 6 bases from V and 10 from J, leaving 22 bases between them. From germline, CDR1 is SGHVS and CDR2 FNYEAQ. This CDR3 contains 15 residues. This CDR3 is CASSPAFRGVTEQFF. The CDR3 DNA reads TGTGCCAGCAGTCCCGCCTTTAGGGGGGTTACGGAGCAGTTCTTC. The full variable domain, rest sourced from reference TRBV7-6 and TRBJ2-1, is GAGVSQSPRYKVTKRGQDVALRCDPISGHVSLYWYRQALGQGPEFLTYFNYEAQQDKSGLPNDRFSAERPEGSISTLTIQRTEQRDSAMYRCASSPAFRGVTEQFFGPGTRLTVL.

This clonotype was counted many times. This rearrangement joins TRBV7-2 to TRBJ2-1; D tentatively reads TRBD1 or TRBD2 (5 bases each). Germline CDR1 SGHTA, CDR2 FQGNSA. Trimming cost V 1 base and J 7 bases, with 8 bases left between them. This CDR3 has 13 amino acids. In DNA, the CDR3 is TGTGCCAGCAGCTTAGGAGAGGGGAATGAGCAGTTCTTC. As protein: CASSLGEGNEQFF.

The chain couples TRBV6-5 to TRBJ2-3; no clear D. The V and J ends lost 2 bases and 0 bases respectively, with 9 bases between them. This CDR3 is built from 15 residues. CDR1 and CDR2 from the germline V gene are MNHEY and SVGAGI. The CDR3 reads CASSYDADSTDTQYF. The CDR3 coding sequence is TGTGCCAGCAGTTACGACGCCGATAGCACAGATACGCAGTATTTT.

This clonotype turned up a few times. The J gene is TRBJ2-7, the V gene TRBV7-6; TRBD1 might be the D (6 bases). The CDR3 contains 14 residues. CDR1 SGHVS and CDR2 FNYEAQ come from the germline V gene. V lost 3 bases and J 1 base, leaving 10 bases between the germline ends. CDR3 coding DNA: TGTGCCAGCAGCTTCGACAGGAGGTCCTACGAGCAGTACTTC. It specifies CASSFDRRSYEQYF.

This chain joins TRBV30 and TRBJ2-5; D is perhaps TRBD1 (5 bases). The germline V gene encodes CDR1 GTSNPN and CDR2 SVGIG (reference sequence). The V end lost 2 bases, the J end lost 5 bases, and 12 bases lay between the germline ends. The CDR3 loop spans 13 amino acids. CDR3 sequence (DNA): TGTGCCTGGAGTCCGGACATAGGGGAGACCCAGTACTTC. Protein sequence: CAWSPDIGETQYF.

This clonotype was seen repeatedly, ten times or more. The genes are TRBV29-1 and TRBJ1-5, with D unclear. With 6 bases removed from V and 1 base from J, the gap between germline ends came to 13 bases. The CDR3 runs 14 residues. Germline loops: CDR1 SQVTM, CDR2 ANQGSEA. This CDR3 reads CSVRDSGSNQPQHF. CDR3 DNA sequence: TGCAGCGTACGGGATAGTGGGAGCAATCAGCCCCAGCATTTT.

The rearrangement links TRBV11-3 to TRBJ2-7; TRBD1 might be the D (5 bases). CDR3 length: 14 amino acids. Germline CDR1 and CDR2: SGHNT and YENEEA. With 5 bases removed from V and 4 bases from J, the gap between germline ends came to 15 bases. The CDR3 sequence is CASSQDNLNYEQYF. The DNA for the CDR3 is TGTGCCAGCAGCCAGGACAACCTAAATTACGAGCAGTACTTC.

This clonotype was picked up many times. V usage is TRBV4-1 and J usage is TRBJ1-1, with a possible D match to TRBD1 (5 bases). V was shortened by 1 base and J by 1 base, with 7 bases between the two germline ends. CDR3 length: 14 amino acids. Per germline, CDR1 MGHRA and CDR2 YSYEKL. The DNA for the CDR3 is TGCGCCAGCAGCCAAGTTACAGGGAACACTGAAGCTTTCTTT. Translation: CASSQVTGNTEAFF.

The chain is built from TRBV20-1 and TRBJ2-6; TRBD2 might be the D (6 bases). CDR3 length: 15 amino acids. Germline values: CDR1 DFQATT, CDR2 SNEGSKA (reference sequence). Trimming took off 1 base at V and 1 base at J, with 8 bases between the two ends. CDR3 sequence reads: CSARAGGSGANVLTF. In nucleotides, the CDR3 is TGCAGTGCTAGAGCCGGGGGTTCTGGGGCCAACGTCCTGACTTTC.

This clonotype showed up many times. The DNA for the CDR3 is TGTGCCAGCAGCAGGGAGACCCTTGGGGAGCAGTACTTC. Protein: CASSRETLGEQYF. The chain carries TRBV11-2 and TRBJ2-7, with D perhaps matching TRBD2 (5 bases). The CDR3 is 13 amino acids. V dropped 5 bases and J dropped 7 bases, with 15 bases sitting between them. Germline values: CDR1 SGHAT, CDR2 FQNNGV. Variable domain in full (rest from reference TRBV11-2 and TRBJ2-7): EAGVAQSPRYKIIEKRQSVAFWCNPISGHATLYWYQQILGQGPKLLIQFQNNGVVDDSQLPKDRFSAERLKGVDSTLKIQPAKLEDSAVYLCASSRETLGEQYFGPGTRLTVT.

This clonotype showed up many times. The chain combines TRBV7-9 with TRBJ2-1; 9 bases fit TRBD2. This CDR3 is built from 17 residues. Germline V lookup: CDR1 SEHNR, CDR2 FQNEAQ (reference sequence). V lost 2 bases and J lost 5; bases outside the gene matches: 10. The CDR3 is CASSLLSGGIGNNEQFF. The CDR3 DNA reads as TGTGCCAGCAGCTTACTTAGCGGGGGTATTGGAAACAATGAGCAGTTCTTC.

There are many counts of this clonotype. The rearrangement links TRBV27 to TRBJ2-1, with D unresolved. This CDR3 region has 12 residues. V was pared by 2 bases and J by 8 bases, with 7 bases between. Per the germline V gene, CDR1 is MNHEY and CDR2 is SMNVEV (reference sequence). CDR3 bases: TGTGCCAGCAGTTTACATGGGGATGAGCAGTTCTTC. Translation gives CASSLHGDEQFF.